Listed below are T cell receptor beta chains from one sample, sequenced in a study of blood T cell repertoires in COVID-19. Profiled with immunoSEQ multiplex PCR; TCRdb holds only in-frame clones, not every one. Altogether 40,000 to 60,000 clones are present, 84% being singletons, with the ten largest covering roughly 1.6%. The specimen was peripheral blood. The receptors come from a man aged 45-60 years with acute or convalescent COVID-19. The CDR3 runs from the conserved cysteine through the conserved F or W. Each record gives: V gene, CDR3 length, CDR3 protein.

TRBV29-1 | 11 | CSVESVGGYTF
TRBV2 | 13 | CASRGSFLVAQHF
TRBV7-2 | 14 | CASSRERAWGKLFF
TRBV19 | 15 | CASSVTGTSPNGYTF
TRBV19 | 13 | CASSPATNEKLFF
TRBV5-6 | 15 | CASSHRGGGNQPQHF
TRBV28 | 12 | CASTPPQGGYTF
TRBV6-2/TRBV6-3 | 14 | CASSAGTSGNEQFF
TRBV7-2 | 18 | CASTPGTSGGGVEDTQYF
TRBV6-2/TRBV6-3 | 11 | CASSLKETQYF
TRBV28 | 11 | CASRSAGGYTF
TRBV24-1 | 13 | CATSVGADYGYTF
TRBV6-6 | 17 | CASSPRRGAGFDQPQHF
TRBV18 | 15 | CASSLGQGAGQPQHF
TRBV29-1 | 12 | CSVEVARGSYTF
TRBV9 | 15 | CASSVATGVLGELFF
TRBV2 | 13 | CASRPGNTGELFF
TRBV18 | 14 | CASSEQGAGNEQFF
TRBV28 | 15 | CASSRDRGVTGELFF
TRBV10-3 | 13 | CAISEVQYNEQFF